The 32 T cell receptor beta chains given below trace back to one sample, sequenced in a study of blood T cell repertoires in COVID-19. TCRdb keeps only in-frame clones here, not all; method: immunoSEQ multiplex PCR. The table records about 90,000 clones, less than 90% of them present only once. The sample was peripheral blood. These TCRs come from an older man with acute or convalescent COVID-19.

The V call is TRBV19, the J call TRBJ1-2; D might be TRBD1 (6 bases). V was clipped by 4 bases and J by 0 bases, with 15 bases between them. The CDR3 sequence is 16 residues long. Germline V gives CDR1 LNHDA, CDR2 SQIVND (reference sequence). Here the CDR3 DNA reads TGTGCCAGTAGTACCGCGACAGGCCACTCTAACTATGGCTACACCTTC. This encodes CASSTATGHSNYGYTF.

The V call is TRBV5-6, the J call TRBJ2-7, with 7 nucleotides matching TRBD2. Germline lookup yields CDR1 SGHDT and CDR2 YYEEEE. The CDR3 is made up of 17 amino acids. V shed 0 bases, J shed 0 bases, and the junction held 9 bases outside the gene matches. The CDR3 spells CASSLVVGREISYEQYF. As DNA, the CDR3 is TGTGCCAGCAGCTTGGTAGTCGGGCGGGAGATCTCCTACGAGCAGTACTTC.

The chain employs TRBV2 and TRBJ1-2, with TRBD1 identical over 9 bases. Germline CDR1 reads SNHLY; CDR2 reads FYNNEI. CDR3 length: 15 residues. The trim removed 3 bases at V and 2 bases at J, leaving 4 bases unmatched. The CDR3 spells CASSETGGSNYGYTF. The CDR3 DNA follows: TGTGCCAGCAGTGAGACAGGGGGTTCAAACTATGGCTACACCTTC. Full variable domain (remainder filled in from reference TRBV2 and TRBJ1-2): EPEVTQTPSHQVTQMGQEVILRCVPISNHLYFYWYRQILGQKVEFLVSFYNNEISEKSEIFDDQFSVERPDGSNFTLKIRSTKLEDSAMYFCASSETGGSNYGYTFGSGTRLTVV.

The CDR3 DNA follows: TGTGCCAGTAGTTTGGCTCCGGGACAGGGGGGAGCTTTCTTT. It specifies CASSLAPGQGGAFF. The chain couples TRBV19 to TRBJ1-1, with 11 bases matching TRBD1. Germline V lookup: CDR1 LNHDA, CDR2 SQIVND (reference sequence). V trimming: 5 bases; J trimming: 10 bases; junction bases outside the gene matches: 9. The CDR3 covers 14 residues.

This sequence joins TRBV7-8 and TRBJ2-3; perhaps TRBD2 as D (6 bases). The CDR3 has 16 amino acids. Trimming stripped 4 bases from V and 5 bases from J, with 19 bases between. The germline V gene has CDR1 SGHVS and CDR2 FQNEAQ. The chain's CDR3 is CASSWGLSGVVDTQYF. Written as DNA, the CDR3 is TGTGCCAGCAGCTGGGGACTGTCGGGAGTGGTAGATACGCAGTATTTT.

This clone was found once. This sequence joins TRBV12-3 or TRBV12-4 and TRBJ1-2; tentatively, D is TRBD1 (5 bases). The CDR3 runs 12 residues. V lost 4 bases to trimming and J lost 5 bases, with 8 bases between them. Written as DNA, the CDR3 is TGTGCCAGCAGTTCCACAGGATATGGCTACACCTTC. This translates into CASSSTGYGYTF.

Concerning this clone: One junction end does not reproduce the germline sequence, and a read error may be involved. The V gene is TRBV7-8, the J gene TRBJ2-3, with 10 bases fitting TRBD2. There are 16 residues in the CDR3. Germline loops: CDR1 SGHVS, CDR2 FQNEAQ. As DNA, the CDR3 is TGTGCCAGCGGCTTCCATCTAGCGGGAGTTGGGGATACGCAGTATTTT. Its translation: CASGFHLAGVGDTQYF.

This clone has just a few counts. The chain carries TRBV19 and TRBJ2-7; 7 bases align to TRBD2. The CDR3 contains 15 residues. Germline loops: CDR1 LNHDA, CDR2 SQIVND (reference sequence). V was clipped by 5 bases and J by 3 bases; unmatched bases: 10. CDR3 sequence: CASSPRSAGDYEQYF. DNA of the CDR3: TGTGCCAGTAGTCCCCGTAGTGCGGGAGACTACGAGCAGTACTTC.

The chain carries TRBV27 and TRBJ2-5; 8 bases match TRBD2. The CDR3 consists of 16 residues. Unmatched junction bases numbered 12, after V lost 5 bases and J lost 4 bases. Germline V gene sequence: CDR1 MNHEY, CDR2 SMNVEV (reference sequence). DNA of the CDR3: TGTGCCAGCAGTCCCTCAGCGGGAGAGTTATTAGAGACCCAGTACTTC. The encoded protein is CASSPSAGELLETQYF.

This sequence joins TRBV5-1 and TRBJ2-3; D not resolved. The CDR3 runs 13 residues. The germline CDR1 and CDR2 sequences are SGHRS and YFSETQ. Trimming shortened V by 4 bases and J by 4 bases, and 10 bases separated the two germline ends. The CDR3 here is CASSPDLADTQYF. The CDR3 bases are TGCGCCAGCAGCCCTGACCTAGCAGATACGCAGTATTTT. The whole variable domain, remainder taken from reference TRBV5-1 and TRBJ2-3, is KAGVTQTPRYLIKTRGQQVTLSCSPISGHRSVSWYQQTPGQGLQFLFEYFSETQRNKGNFPGRFSGRQFSNSRSEMNVSTLELGDSALYLCASSPDLADTQYFGPGTRLTVL.

The gene calls are TRBV18 and TRBJ2-1; 8 bases match TRBD1. V shed 3 bases and J 7 bases; nucleotides not matched to a gene: 5. This CDR3 has 14 amino acids. The V gene's germline CDR1 is KGHSH and CDR2 LQKENI. In DNA form, the CDR3 reads TGTGCCAGCTCACCTTCGACAGGGGAGAATGAGCAGTTCTTC. As protein: CASSPSTGENEQFF.

The V and J genes are TRBV13 and TRBJ2-2; the match to TRBD1 covers 8 bases. V was pared by 5 bases and J by 3 bases, with 8 bases of the junction left unmatched. This CDR3 is 16 amino acids long. Per the germline V gene, CDR1 is PRHDT and CDR2 is FYEKMQ (reference sequence). CDR3 in DNA: TGTGCCAGCAGCACTCGAACACAGGGGGACACCGGGGAGCTGTTTTTT. Protein: CASSTRTQGDTGELFF.

V is TRBV28 and J is TRBJ1-2, with 8 nucleotides matching TRBD1. The CDR3 runs 15 residues. The V and J ends lost 4 bases and 2 bases, in that order; junction bases with no gene match: 6. Germline assignment: CDR1 MDHEN and CDR2 SYDVKM. The DNA for the CDR3 is TGTGCCAGCAGTTCCCCCGGGACAGGAAACTATGGCTACACCTTC. Translating gives CASSSPGTGNYGYTF.

The J gene is TRBJ2-2, the V gene TRBV5-1, with D tentatively TRBD1 (6 bases). V was cut by 4 bases and J by 0 bases, with 16 bases left in between. This CDR3 has 17 amino acids. Germline V CDR1 and CDR2: SGHRS, YFSETQ. CDR3 nucleotide sequence: TGCGCCAGCAGCCCCACCCAGGGGCTAACGAACACCGGGGAGCTGTTTTTT. As protein: CASSPTQGLTNTGELFF.

The rearrangement uses TRBV6-6 and TRBJ2-3; 10 bases are shared with TRBD2. With 10 bases clipped from V and 6 bases from J, the junction kept 4 bases outside the gene matches. The CDR3 loop spans 12 amino acids. The germline gives CDR1 MNHNY, CDR2 SVGAGI (reference sequence). CDR3 DNA sequence: TGTGCCACGGGACTAGCGATGGATACGCAGTATTTT. It yields the protein CATGLAMDTQYF.

This clone turned up a few times. The chain is built from TRBV6-5 and TRBJ1-6; 9 nucleotides match TRBD1. Trimming took 9 bases from V and 9 from J; bases not matched to a gene: 9. CDR1 MNHEY and CDR2 SVGAGI come from the germline V gene. The CDR3 spans 14 residues. The CDR3 nucleotides read TGTGCCAGTTCGGTGACAGGGGGAGGTTCACCCCTCCACTTT. Translation gives CASSVTGGGSPLHF.

Here the CDR3 reads CASSLTSWSTGELFF. CDR3 DNA: TGTGCCAGCAGTCTTACTAGTTGGTCCACCGGGGAGCTGTTTTTT. The chain is built from TRBV6-2 or TRBV6-3 and TRBJ2-2, with a weak D call TRBD2 (5 bases). V was pared by 5 bases and J by 4 bases, with 14 bases between. Germline lookup yields CDR1 MNHEY and CDR2 SVGEGT. The CDR3 sequence is 15 residues long.

This clone occurred a few times. The chain couples TRBV5-1 to TRBJ2-3, with a weak D call TRBD1 (6 bases). The CDR3 has 13 amino acids. From germline, CDR1 is SGHRS and CDR2 YFSETQ. V shed 4 bases and J shed 5 bases, with 11 bases lying between them. The CDR3 spells CASSLTGQDTQYF. For the CDR3, the DNA is TGCGCCAGCAGCCTAACAGGGCAAGATACGCAGTATTTT.

V usage is TRBV6-5 and J usage is TRBJ1-1, with TRBD1 matching 8 bases. CDR1 is MNHEY and CDR2 is SVGAGI in the germline V gene. The CDR3 length is 15 residues. The ends lost 6 bases at V and 6 bases at J; junction bases unmatched: 12. CDR3 amino acids: CASRGQGGRVAEAFF. The CDR3 nucleotides are TGTGCCAGCAGAGGACAGGGTGGGAGAGTCGCTGAAGCTTTCTTT.

The rearrangement uses TRBV29-1 and TRBJ2-7; a possible D gene is TRBD2 (7 bases). This CDR3 spans 13 amino acids. CDR1 is SQVTM, CDR2 ANQGSEA, per germline. The germline V and J ends were trimmed by 7 bases and 0 bases, with 13 bases remaining between them. The CDR3 DNA is TGCAGCGCGGGAGGACAGAACTCCTACGAGCAGTACTTC. Translated: CSAGGQNSYEQYF.

The J gene is TRBJ2-1, the V gene TRBV7-8; 9 bases are shared with TRBD2. Per germline, CDR1 SGHVS and CDR2 FQNEAQ. Trimming at V came to 3 bases and at J to 5 bases, leaving 8 bases not matched to a gene. The CDR3 is 16 residues long. The CDR3 sequence: CASSFVAGVPHNEQFF. CDR3 sequence (DNA): TGTGCCAGCAGCTTCGTAGCGGGAGTCCCACACAATGAGCAGTTCTTC. Looking up the rest from reference TRBV7-8 and TRBJ2-1 gives the full variable domain: GAGVSQSPRYKVAKRGQDVALRCDPISGHVSLFWYQQALGQGPEFLTYFQNEAQLDKSGLPSDRFFAERPEGSVSTLKIQRTQQEDSAVYLCASSFVAGVPHNEQFFGPGTRLTVL.

The chain recombines TRBV7-2 with TRBJ1-2; TRBD1 is a possible D gene (6 bases). The V and J ends lost 3 bases and 2 bases respectively, with 19 bases between them. Germline V gives CDR1 SGHTA, CDR2 FQGNSA. The CDR3 covers 17 residues. Here the CDR3 DNA reads TGTGCCAGCAGCTTGGAGACAGGCCTTACCTGGAACTATGGCTACACCTTC. Its protein product is CASSLETGLTWNYGYTF.

In its sample, this clone was seen once. In DNA, the CDR3 is TGCAGCGTCGGTATAACAGGGGGCGCCGACTACACCTTC. It is translated as CSVGITGGADYTF. This rearrangement joins TRBV29-1 to TRBJ1-2; 9 bases are shared with TRBD1. With 6 bases clipped from V and 10 bases from J, the junction kept 12 bases outside the gene matches. The CDR3 consists of 13 residues. In germline, CDR1 is SQVTM, CDR2 ANQGSEA.

This chain connects TRBV5-1 to TRBJ2-3; 7 bases match TRBD2. Germline CDR1 reads SGHRS; CDR2 reads YFSETQ. The CDR3 runs to 16 residues. Unmatched junction bases numbered 7, after V lost 0 bases and J lost 3 bases. As DNA, the CDR3 is TGCGCCAGCAGCTTGGTGGGAGGACTAGTTACAGATACGCAGTATTTT. Translation gives CASSLVGGLVTDTQYF.

CDR3 amino acids: CASSPDTNNEQFF. The CDR3 DNA follows: TGTGCCAGCAGCCCCGACACGAACAATGAGCAGTTCTTC. The chain joins TRBV3-1 (or the pseudogene TRBV3-2) to TRBJ2-1; D is unresolved. Trimming cost V 4 bases and J 5 bases, with 9 bases left between them. Germline V gene data show CDR1 as LGHDT and CDR2 as YNNKEL (reference sequence). This CDR3 is built from 13 residues.

The chain links TRBV28 to TRBJ2-3; D is perhaps TRBD1 (5 bases). Germline V gene data show CDR1 as MDHEN and CDR2 as SYDVKM. The CDR3 runs 17 residues. The V and J ends lost 7 bases and 0 bases respectively, with 20 bases between them. CDR3 sequence: CASKELGLYPSTDTQYF. The CDR3 region has the DNA TGTGCCAGCAAAGAATTGGGGCTGTATCCTAGCACAGATACGCAGTATTTT.

The rearrangement links TRBV5-4 to TRBJ2-3; TRBD2 matches at 12 bases. The germline gives CDR1 SGHNT, CDR2 YYREEE (reference sequence). The length of the CDR3 is 15 residues. V shed 0 bases and J 7 bases; nucleotides not matched to a gene: 3. CDR3 amino acids: CASSLAGTSGHTQYF. For the CDR3, the DNA is TGTGCCAGCAGCTTGGCTGGGACTAGCGGGCATACGCAGTATTTT.

The rearrangement joins TRBV19 to TRBJ2-1; TRBD2 matches at 7 bases. This CDR3 contains 16 residues. CDR1 is LNHDA and CDR2 is SQIVND in the germline V gene (reference sequence). V was pared by 4 bases and J by 0 bases, with 6 bases of the junction left unmatched. DNA for the CDR3: TGTGCCAGTAGTACCGGGGGGATAAGCTCCTACAATGAGCAGTTCTTC. Protein product: CASSTGGISSYNEQFF.

This chain uses TRBV5-1 with TRBJ1-2; 7 bases line up with TRBD1. The CDR3 has 14 amino acids. With 0 bases clipped from V and 8 bases from J, the junction kept 7 bases outside the gene matches. Per germline, CDR1 SGHRS and CDR2 YFSETQ. The CDR3: CASSLGQGVGGYTF. The CDR3 DNA reads TGCGCCAGCAGCTTGGGGCAGGGGGTAGGAGGCTACACCTTC.

V is TRBV19 and J is TRBJ1-1; D uncertain. This CDR3 is built from 15 residues. Per the germline V gene, CDR1 is LNHDA and CDR2 is SQIVND (reference sequence). V was shortened by 6 bases and J by 3 bases, with 17 bases between the two germline ends. CDR3 amino acids: CASRPQRAGDTEAFF. The CDR3, as DNA: TGTGCCAGTAGACCACAGCGGGCCGGGGACACTGAAGCTTTCTTT.

The V call is TRBV28, the J call TRBJ1-4; 10 bases match TRBD1. The CDR3 totals 16 residues. The junction had 6 bases not matched to a gene; V was cut back by 3 bases and J by 5 bases. Germline values: CDR1 MDHEN, CDR2 SYDVKM. This chain's CDR3 is CASSFGTGVGNEKLFF. As DNA, the CDR3 is TGTGCCAGCAGTTTTGGGACAGGGGTGGGGAATGAAAAACTGTTTTTT. The whole variable domain, filled in from reference TRBV28 and TRBJ1-4, reads DVKVTQSSRYLVKRTGEKVFLECVQDMDHENMFWYRQDPGLGLRLIYFSYDVKMKEKGDIPEGYSVSREKKERFSLILESASTNQTSMYLCASSFGTGVGNEKLFFGSGTQLSVL.

The CDR3 reads CASSTLSGGLLNTEAFF. In DNA, the CDR3 is TGTGCCAGCAGCACACTCTCGGGCGGACTACTGAACACTGAAGCTTTCTTT. The chain combines TRBV6-2 or TRBV6-3 with TRBJ1-1; D is uncertain. The CDR3 runs 17 residues. The V and J ends lost 6 bases and 0 bases respectively, with 20 bases between them. Germline V gene data show CDR1 as MNHEY and CDR2 as SVGEGT.